These 29 T cell receptor beta chains came from one sample sequenced in a study of CD8 T cells in Susac syndrome. RNA was extracted with the RNeasy kit, and a quantity of 0.5 to 1 ug was reverse transcribed using random hexamers. TCRdb reanalysed the immunoSEQ multiplex PCR reads using MiXCR and keeps one entry per CDR3 protein. The sample includes roughly 150,000 distinct CDR3 sequences, roughly 94% of them seen just once. The sequencing sample was made of CD8+ T cells from PBMCs. Every receptor here comes from a human donor with multiple sclerosis.

The chain links TRBV29-1 to TRBJ2-1; D gene uncertain. Trimming shortened V by 3 bases and J by 8 bases, and 8 bases separated the two germline ends. The CDR3 covers 11 residues. Per the germline V gene, CDR1 is SQVTM and CDR2 is ANQGSEA. CDR3 loop: CSVDGAYEQFF. The CDR3, as DNA: TGCAGCGTTGACGGAGCCTATGAGCAGTTCTTC.

This clonotype has only a few counts. This sequence joins TRBV13 and TRBJ1-1, with unresolved D. Deletions cut 5 bases from V and 2 bases from J, with 6 bases between. Germline CDR1 reads PRHDT; CDR2 reads FYEKMQ (reference sequence). This CDR3 has 12 residues. CDR3 nucleotide sequence: TGTGCCAGCAGCCCCACCAACACTGAAGCTTTCTTT. Protein sequence: CASSPTNTEAFF.

The rearrangement uses TRBV20-1 and TRBJ2-2; TRBD1 might be the D (5 bases). V gave up 5 bases and J gave up 5 bases, with 9 bases separating them. The germline gives CDR1 DFQATT, CDR2 SNEGSKA (reference sequence). The CDR3 runs 12 residues. The CDR3 sequence: CSADAGTGELFF. The CDR3 DNA sequence: TGCAGTGCTGACGCAGGGACCGGGGAGCTGTTTTTT.

The chain couples TRBV2 to TRBJ2-2; 8 nucleotides align to TRBD2. CDR1 SNHLY and CDR2 FYNNEI come from the germline V gene. V lost 6 bases and J lost 7; bases outside the gene matches: 7. The CDR3 consists of 14 residues. The CDR3 reads CASRPSGLGGELFF. The DNA for the CDR3 is TGTGCCAGCAGGCCTAGCGGGTTAGGCGGGGAGCTGTTTTTT.

The chain is built from TRBV20-1 and TRBJ2-3, with D possibly matching TRBD2 (6 bases). Trimming cost V 5 bases and J 1 base, with 19 bases left between them. The germline V gene has CDR1 DFQATT and CDR2 SNEGSKA (reference sequence). This CDR3 is built from 16 residues. The CDR3 protein is CSADRSPSGGTDTQYF. Here the CDR3 DNA reads TGCAGTGCTGACCGATCACCCTCGGGGGGCACAGATACGCAGTATTTT.

This chain joins TRBV28 and TRBJ2-7, with 7 nucleotides matching TRBD2. The V gene's germline CDR1 is MDHEN and CDR2 SYDVKM. This CDR3 is built from 15 residues. V dropped 4 bases and J dropped 1; count of bases not matched to a gene: 7. This chain's CDR3 is CASSSGEGRSYEQYF. DNA for the CDR3: TGTGCCAGCAGTTCCGGGGAGGGAAGATCCTACGAGCAGTACTTC.

The chain couples TRBV7-2 to TRBJ2-7; no firm D call. V was shortened by 4 bases and J by 3 bases, with 10 bases between the two germline ends. This CDR3 is 13 amino acids long. Germline values: CDR1 SGHTA, CDR2 FQGNSA. The CDR3 loop reads CASSSTQYYEQYF. Here the CDR3 DNA reads TGTGCCAGCAGCTCCACCCAATACTACGAGCAGTACTTC.

This rearrangement joins TRBV27 to TRBJ2-1; a possible D gene is TRBD1 (5 bases). The CDR3 is made up of 12 amino acids. With 8 bases removed from V and 8 bases from J, the gap between germline ends came to 13 bases. Germline V gives CDR1 MNHEY, CDR2 SMNVEV (reference sequence). The CDR3 reads CASHKWGDEQFF. CDR3 nucleotides: TGTGCCAGCCACAAGTGGGGCGATGAGCAGTTCTTC.

The rearrangement links TRBV29-1 to TRBJ2-5; 8 nucleotides align to TRBD2. The germline CDR1 and CDR2 sequences are SQVTM and ANQGSEA. The V gene end was trimmed by 1 base and the J gene end by 4 bases; junction bases not matched to a gene: 8. The CDR3 is 15 amino acids. CDR3 protein: CSVEGGLEFRETQYF. The CDR3 region has the DNA TGCAGCGTTGAAGGGGGACTAGAGTTCCGAGAGACCCAGTACTTC.

The chain has TRBV2 and TRBJ2-1; perhaps D is TRBD1 or TRBD2 (5 bases each). V gave up 6 bases and J gave up 4 bases, with 13 bases separating them. This CDR3 region has 14 residues. The germline CDR1 and CDR2 sequences are SNHLY and FYNNEI. CDR3 in amino acids: CASSPSGPYNEQFF. The CDR3 nucleotides read TGTGCCAGCAGCCCCTCGGGGCCATACAATGAGCAGTTCTTC.

The V call is TRBV14, the J call TRBJ2-1, with D maybe TRBD2 (5 bases). The CDR3 loop spans 14 amino acids. The V end lost 1 base, the J end lost 4 bases, and 8 bases lay between the germline ends. CDR1 is SGHDN, CDR2 FVKESK, per germline. CDR3 sequence (DNA): TGTGCCAGCAGCCAAGGAGCGGTTTACAATGAGCAGTTCTTC. This sequence encodes CASSQGAVYNEQFF.

The chain recombines TRBV7-9 with TRBJ1-1; 9 bases are shared with TRBD1. Germline V gives CDR1 SEHNR, CDR2 FQNEAQ (reference sequence). Trimming took 11 bases from V and 1 from J; bases not matched to a gene: 2. CDR3 length: 12 amino acids. CDR3 DNA sequence: TGTGCCGGGGACAGGGAGAACACTGAAGCTTTCTTT. The encoded protein is CAGDRENTEAFF.

This sequence joins TRBV2 and TRBJ1-2; 9 bases are shared with TRBD1. This CDR3 spans 13 amino acids. Losses at the gene ends were 10 bases for V and 7 bases for J; bases not matched to a gene: 10. Per germline, CDR1 SNHLY and CDR2 FYNNEI. The CDR3 DNA sequence: TGTGCCACATTAAGGACAGGGGAATTTGGCTACACCTTC. Protein product: CATLRTGEFGYTF.

The V gene is TRBV29-1, the J gene TRBJ2-1; either TRBD1 or TRBD2 may supply D (5 bases each). CDR1 and CDR2 from the germline V gene are SQVTM and ANQGSEA. V was shortened by 7 bases and J by 7 bases, with 23 bases between the two germline ends. The CDR3 spans 15 residues. The CDR3 protein is CSALGERGSGNEQFF. The CDR3 nucleotides read TGCAGCGCGCTTGGGGAGAGGGGTTCGGGTAATGAGCAGTTCTTC.

This rearrangement joins TRBV30 to TRBJ2-2, with D perhaps TRBD1 or TRBD2 (6 bases each). Germline CDR1 and CDR2: GTSNPN and SVGIG (reference sequence). The CDR3 has 14 amino acids. The CDR3 DNA follows: TGTGGCTATCGGGGGCGGGCGAGTACCGGGGAGCTGTTTTTT. Its protein is CGYRGRASTGELFF. Filled out from reference TRBV30 and TRBJ2-2, the complete variable domain reads SQTIHQWPATLVQPVGSPLSLECTVEGTSNPNLYWYRQAAGRGLQLLFYSVGIGQISSEVPQNLSASRPQDRQFILSSKKLLLSDSGFYLCGYRGRASTGELFFGEGSRLTVL.

The rearrangement links TRBV15 to TRBJ2-7; no clear D gene. V dropped 0 bases and J dropped 1 base, with 7 bases sitting between them. This CDR3 region has 14 residues. CDR1 and CDR2 from the germline V gene are LNHNV and YYDKDF (reference sequence). The DNA of the CDR3 is TGTGCCACCAGCAGAGATGGGGATTCCTACGAGCAGTACTTC. Protein product: CATSRDGDSYEQYF.

The chain has TRBV20-1 and TRBJ1-2, with D maybe TRBD1 (6 bases). Germline lookup yields CDR1 DFQATT and CDR2 SNEGSKA (reference sequence). Trimming stripped 6 bases from V and 8 bases from J, with 13 bases between. This CDR3 has 11 residues. The CDR3 DNA is TGCAGTGCCCCGCTCGGGGGCGGCTACACCTTC. It is translated as CSAPLGGGYTF.

The chain uses TRBV21-1 and TRBJ2-4; no check of the table's D call, TRBD1, against the DNA was made. TRBV21-1 counts as a pseudogene. There are 11 residues in the CDR3. The CDR3 DNA follows: TGTGCCAGAGGATTTGGGGGCATTCAGTACTTC. Its translation: CARGFGGIQYF.

This clonotype was counted a single time. This chain connects TRBV7-8 to TRBJ2-3; TRBD1 might be the D (6 bases). The germline V gene encodes CDR1 SGHVS and CDR2 FQNEAQ. Trimming cost V 11 bases and J 0 bases, with 15 bases left between them. The CDR3 is made up of 14 amino acids. CDR3 DNA sequence: TGTGCCTCCAAACAGGACAGAAGCACAGATACGCAGTATTTT. This translates into CASKQDRSTDTQYF.

The chain recombines TRBV5-1 with TRBJ2-5, with 11 bases identical to TRBD1. This CDR3 is 16 amino acids long. Germline V gene sequence: CDR1 SGHRS, CDR2 YFSETQ. Unmatched junction bases numbered 11, after V lost 5 bases and J lost 5 bases. The CDR3 region has the DNA TGCGCCAGCAGACGCTCCGGGACAGGGGGATTGGAGACCCAGTACTTC. Protein sequence: CASRRSGTGGLETQYF. Complete variable domain (other parts from reference TRBV5-1 and TRBJ2-5): KAGVTQTPRYLIKTRGQQVTLSCSPISGHRSVSWYQQTPGQGLQFLFEYFSETQRNKGNFPGRFSGRQFSNSRSEMNVSTLELGDSALYLCASRRSGTGGLETQYFGPGTRLLVL.

The V call is TRBV3-1, the J call TRBJ1-1; D not resolved. Trimming cost V 1 base and J 1 base, with 7 bases left between them. Germline V lookup: CDR1 LGHDT, CDR2 YNNKEL (reference sequence). The CDR3 covers 14 residues. This chain's CDR3 is CASSQVDGNTEAFF. For the CDR3, the DNA is TGTGCCAGCAGCCAAGTGGACGGGAACACTGAAGCTTTCTTT.

This chain joins TRBV19 and TRBJ1-5; 8 positions agree with TRBD1. V lost 3 bases and J lost 4; bases outside the gene matches: 8. Germline CDR1 and CDR2: LNHDA and SQIVND (reference sequence). The CDR3 loop spans 16 amino acids. The CDR3 loop reads CASSIPGTGGNQPQHF. CDR3 in DNA: TGTGCCAGTAGTATTCCCGGGACAGGCGGTAATCAGCCCCAGCATTTT. Complete variable domain (other parts from reference TRBV19 and TRBJ1-5): DGGITQSPKYLFRKEGQNVTLSCEQNLNHDAMYWYRQDPGQGLRLIYYSQIVNDFQKGDIAEGYSVSREKKESFPLTVTSAQKNPTAFYLCASSIPGTGGNQPQHFGDGTRLSIL.

The CDR3: CASSLLAGSTDTQYF. The CDR3 coding sequence is TGTGCCAGCAGCTTATTAGCGGGAAGCACAGATACGCAGTATTTT. The chain carries TRBV11-2 and TRBJ2-3, with TRBD2 matching 8 bases. V lost 2 bases, J lost 0 bases, and 1 base stayed unmatched. Germline CDR1 SGHAT, CDR2 FQNNGV. The CDR3 runs 15 residues.

In DNA, the CDR3 is TGTGCCAGCAGCTCCCAGACGTGGGATACGCAGTATTTT. This translates into CASSSQTWDTQYF. This chain joins TRBV9 and TRBJ2-3; D is unresolved. The CDR3 spans 13 residues. The germline CDR1 and CDR2 sequences are SGDLS and YYNGEE. The germline V and J ends were trimmed by 4 bases and 6 bases, with 12 bases remaining between them. The entire variable domain, with the rest obtained from reference TRBV9 and TRBJ2-3, is as follows: DSGVTQTPKHLITATGQRVTLRCSPRSGDLSVYWYQQSLDQGLQFLIQYYNGEERAKGNILERFSAQQFPDLHSELNLSSLELGDSALYFCASSSQTWDTQYFGPGTRLTVL.

This rearrangement joins TRBV27 to TRBJ2-1; 11 bases map to TRBD2. CDR1 MNHEY and CDR2 SMNVEV come from the germline V gene (reference sequence). CDR3 length equals 15 residues. After removal of 8 bases from V and 3 bases from J, the junction contained 6 bases not matched to a gene. CDR3 sequence (DNA): TGTGCCAGCGCCCCCGGGACTAGCGGCTACAATGAGCAGTTCTTC. Its translation is CASAPGTSGYNEQFF.

This clonotype was counted a single time. The chain is built from TRBV7-8 and TRBJ2-7; unclear D gene. Trimming took 1 base from V and 2 from J, leaving 9 bases between them. The V gene's germline CDR1 is SGHVS and CDR2 FQNEAQ. This CDR3 has 14 amino acids. CDR3 sequence: CASSLDPTPYEQYF. The CDR3 DNA reads TGTGCCAGCAGCTTAGACCCGACGCCCTACGAGCAGTACTTC. Variable domain in full (rest from reference TRBV7-8 and TRBJ2-7): GAGVSQSPRYKVAKRGQDVALRCDPISGHVSLFWYQQALGQGPEFLTYFQNEAQLDKSGLPSDRFFAERPEGSVSTLKIQRTQQEDSAVYLCASSLDPTPYEQYFGPGTRLTVT.

This chain links TRBV20-1 with TRBJ1-2; 8 bases are shared with TRBD1. The length of the CDR3 is 14 residues. Germline assignment: CDR1 DFQATT and CDR2 SNEGSKA (reference sequence). V was clipped by 0 bases and J by 5 bases; unmatched bases: 5. CDR3 coding DNA: TGCAGTGCTAGAGAAGTGAACAGGGGGTATGGCTACACCTTC. Its translation: CSAREVNRGYGYTF.

V usage is TRBV28 and J usage is TRBJ1-5; no clear D gene. The V gene lost 9 bases and the J gene lost 1 base, with 7 bases spanning the gap. This CDR3 contains 12 residues. CDR1 and CDR2 from the germline V gene are MDHEN and SYDVKM. The CDR3 sequence is CASFGSNQPQHF. Written as DNA, the CDR3 is TGTGCCAGTTTCGGCAGCAATCAGCCCCAGCATTTT.

The count of this clonotype is one. The rearrangement joins TRBV27 to TRBJ1-5; 7 bases map to TRBD1. V shed 6 bases, J shed 4 bases, and the junction held 9 bases outside the gene matches. This CDR3 has 15 residues. Germline CDR1 MNHEY, CDR2 SMNVEV (reference sequence). The CDR3 region is CASSLGGRGNQPQHF. CDR3 coding DNA: TGTGCCAGCAGCCTAGGGGGCAGAGGGAATCAGCCCCAGCATTTT.